A single sample gave rise to the 20 T cell receptor beta chains below, sequenced in a study of tumor-infiltrating lymphocytes in primary liver carcinoma. The blood RNA (from unsorted whole blood) was obtained, and germline DNA was also extracted. A constant-region primer primed TCR beta cDNA synthesis from 400 to 550 ng of total RNA. What produced the TCR beta libraries was three nested multiplex PCR rounds using slightly modified ARM-PCR. The two initial PCR rounds, roughly 11 cycles each, used TRBV1-TRBV30 forward and C-beta reverse primers. TCRdb passed the multiplex PCR reads through MiXCR, listing each CDR3 protein once. The sample holds 310,000 or so distinct CDR3 sequences, 58% seen once. Material: peripheral blood. These receptors all stem from a woman in her twenties or thirties with primary liver carcinoma and hepatitis B virus infection.

This clonotype was found a few times. The DNA for the CDR3 is TGTGCCAGCAGTTTGGGACAGGGATTTGGGTACGAGCAGTACTTC. This codes for CASSLGQGFGYEQYF. The chain joins TRBV6-2 or TRBV6-3 to TRBJ2-7, with 9 bases identical to TRBD1. CDR3 size: 15 residues. Trimming cost V 4 bases and J 4 bases; bases outside gene matches: 8. The V gene's germline CDR1 is MNHEY and CDR2 SVGEGT.

The chain uses TRBV7-8 and TRBJ2-7; perhaps TRBD1 as D (6 bases). The CDR3 length is 15 residues. Trimming removed 9 bases from V and 1 base from J, with 19 bases in between. Germline CDR1 SGHVS, CDR2 FQNEAQ. The CDR3 nucleotides are TGTGCCAGTACCAAACCGGACAGACTATCCTACGAGCAGTACTTC. This codes for CASTKPDRLSYEQYF.

The rearrangement uses TRBV7-2 and TRBJ2-3; no clear D gene. V lost 7 bases to trimming and J lost 1 base, with 6 bases between them. The length of the CDR3 is 12 residues. Per germline, CDR1 SGHTA and CDR2 FQGNSA. For the CDR3, the DNA is TGTGCCAGCACGGACCGCACAGATACGCAGTATTTT. It codes for CASTDRTDTQYF.

This clonotype showed up just once. One end of the junction varies from germline; a read error may be responsible. In DNA form, the CDR3 reads TGCAACGTTGAAGACGAAACCTTCTCTGGGGCCAACGTCCTGACTTTC. Protein: CNVEDETFSGANVLTF. J is TRBJ2-6 and V is TRBV29-1; D gene ambiguous. Germline loops: CDR1 SQVTM, CDR2 ANQGSEA. CDR3 length: 16 residues. The whole variable domain, filled in from reference TRBV29-1 and TRBJ2-6, reads SAVISQKPSRDICQRGTSLTIQCQVDSQVTMMFWYRQQPGQSLTLIATANQGSEATYESGFVIDKFPISRPNLTFSTLTVSNMSPEDSSIYLCNVEDETFSGANVLTFGAGSRLTVL.

The J gene is TRBJ2-3, the V gene TRBV28, with 12 bases aligning to TRBD2. V trimming: 4 bases; J trimming: 5 bases; junction bases outside the gene matches: 7. The CDR3 covers 16 residues. Germline V gene sequence: CDR1 MDHEN, CDR2 SYDVKM. This chain's CDR3 is CASSSRLAGAVDTQYF. CDR3 DNA: TGTGCCAGCAGTTCTAGACTAGCGGGAGCTGTAGATACGCAGTATTTT.

The table lists this clonotype with a few counts. The genes are TRBV28 and TRBJ2-1; D possibly corresponds to TRBD2 (5 bases). CDR3 length: 14 residues. V lost 4 bases, J lost 9 bases, and 16 bases lay in between. CDR1 and CDR2 from the germline V gene are MDHEN and SYDVKM. The CDR3 is CASSSVGGWREQFF. The CDR3 DNA follows: TGTGCCAGCAGTTCGGTAGGAGGATGGCGTGAGCAGTTCTTC.

The chain recombines TRBV10-2 with TRBJ1-5; possibly TRBD1 for D (5 bases). V gave up 8 bases and J gave up 7 bases, with 18 bases separating them. The germline V gene encodes CDR1 WSHSY and CDR2 SAAADI. The CDR3 has 14 residues. This CDR3 reads CASRDANPGQPQHF. DNA of the CDR3: TGCGCCAGCCGGGACGCAAACCCAGGGCAGCCCCAGCATTTT.

Of note for this clonotype: One base away lies a much larger clone, so this may be a sequencing read error. V and J are TRBV12-3 or TRBV12-4 and TRBJ2-5; D not resolved. V was trimmed by 6 bases and J by 5 bases, leaving 10 bases between them. This CDR3 is 12 amino acids long. Here the CDR3 DNA reads TGTGCCAGCAGGTCTTCCGCGGAGACCCAGTACTTC. It yields the protein CASRSSAETQYF.

This clonotype showed up just once. The chain combines TRBV2 with TRBJ2-1, with 10 bases identical to TRBD2. The CDR3 consists of 13 residues. The germline gives CDR1 SNHLY, CDR2 FYNNEI. Trimming cost V 7 bases and J 7 bases; bases outside gene matches: 4. The CDR3 DNA reads as TGTGCCAGCATAATAGCGGGAGGTAATGAGCAGTTCTTC. It encodes CASIIAGGNEQFF.

For this clonotype: This clone may be a read error of a much larger clone one base away. This rearrangement joins TRBV12-3 or TRBV12-4 to TRBJ2-7; possible D gene TRBD1, 6 bases. This CDR3 has 16 amino acids. The CDR3 region is CASSLRVQTGSYVQYF. CDR3 sequence (DNA): TGTGCCAGCAGTTTAAGAGTTCAGACAGGTTCCTACGTGCAGTACTTC.

The V gene is TRBV6-2 or TRBV6-3, the J gene TRBJ2-7; 7 bases line up with TRBD2. The CDR3 is 17 amino acids. After removal of 7 bases from V and 9 bases from J, the junction contained 24 bases not matched to a gene. Germline V gives CDR1 MNHEY, CDR2 SVGEGT. The CDR3 DNA sequence: TGTGCCAGCAAAAGTAGCGGGCGACCGGGACCCAACGGAGGGCAGTACTTC. It yields the protein CASKSSGRPGPNGGQYF.

This clonotype was seen once. CDR3 DNA sequence: TGTGCCAGCTACGGGGGGGGGAAGGATACGCAGTATTTT. It encodes CASYGGGKDTQYF. The chain joins TRBV5-6 to TRBJ2-3; 8 bases match TRBD2. Losses at the gene ends were 7 bases for V and 6 bases for J; bases not matched to a gene: 7. CDR3 size: 13 residues. Germline lookup yields CDR1 SGHDT and CDR2 YYEEEE. Full variable domain (rest looked up from reference TRBV5-6 and TRBJ2-3): DAGVTQSPTHLIKTRGQQVTLRCSPKSGHDTVSWYQQALGQGPQFIFQYYEEEERQRGNFPDRFSGHQFPNYSSELNVNALLLGDSALYLCASYGGGKDTQYFGPGTRLTVL.

As regards this clonotype: A read error is possible here, since a much larger clone lies one base away. V usage is TRBV4-2 and J usage is TRBJ2-1, with D uncertain. Germline V gives CDR1 LGHNA, CDR2 YNFKEQ. The CDR3 is made up of 11 amino acids. The CDR3 loop reads CASNQLNEQFF. CDR3 in DNA: TGTGCCAGCAACCAACTGAATGAGCAGTTCTTC.

With respect to this clonotype: The conserved final phenylalanine or tryptophan is absent from the CDR3, which likely points to a read error. This chain links TRBV11-2 with TRBJ2-7, with 8 bases identical to TRBD1. Per germline, CDR1 SGHAT and CDR2 FQNNGV. The CDR3 sequence is 14 residues long. The trim removed 3 bases at V and 2 bases at J, leaving 3 bases unmatched. As DNA, the CDR3 is TGTGCCAGCAGCTTTAACAGGGGGACCTACGAGCAGTACTCC. This translates into CASSFNRGTYEQYS.

Regarding this clonotype: A much larger clone differs from this one at a single base, so this may be a read error. This chain connects TRBV4-1 to TRBJ2-5; 10 bases are shared with TRBD2. With V trimmed by 6 bases and J by 4 bases, 11 bases remained unmatched. From germline, CDR1 is MGHRA and CDR2 YSYEKL. This CDR3 is built from 16 residues. The DNA for the CDR3 is TGCGCCAGCAGTCCAAGTAGAGCTAGCGGGAGAGAGACCCAGTACTTC. Residues: CASSPSRASGRETQYF.

This chain links TRBV6-5 with TRBJ2-5; D gene ambiguous. CDR1 and CDR2 from the germline V gene are MNHEY and SVGAGI. The CDR3 extends over 11 amino acids. CDR3 nucleotides: TGTGTCAACGTTTATCTAGAGACCCAGTACTTC. Protein sequence: CVNVYLETQYF.

The sample holds one count of this clonotype. The V call is TRBV11-2, the J call TRBJ1-2, with a tentative D call TRBD1 (5 bases). V was cut by 3 bases and J by 13 bases, with 24 bases left in between. The CDR3 contains 15 residues. CDR1 and CDR2 (germline): SGHAT, FQNNGV. The CDR3 spells CASSLGRASTHGCTF. The CDR3 bases are TGTGCCAGCAGCTTGGGCAGGGCATCAACCCATGGGTGCACCTTC.

The chain recombines TRBV4-1 with TRBJ2-3; 10 positions match TRBD2. CDR1 and CDR2 (germline): MGHRA, YSYEKL. Germline trimming cut 3 bases from V and 3 bases from J; bases unmatched to any gene: 12. The CDR3 has 18 amino acids. CDR3: CASSHSGIAGGVTDTQYF. As DNA, the CDR3 is TGCGCCAGCAGCCATTCCGGAATAGCGGGAGGAGTAACAGATACGCAGTATTTT.

About this clonotype: One base away lies a much larger clone, so this may be a sequencing read error. The V and J genes are TRBV29-1 and TRBJ2-2; TRBD1 matches 7 bases. The CDR3 has 15 residues. CDR1 is SQVTM and CDR2 is ANQGSEA in the germline V gene. The CDR3, as DNA: TGCAGCGTTTTAGAGGGGGCTGCGAACACCGGGGAGCTGATTTTT. Its protein is CSVLEGAANTGELIF.

Remarks on this clonotype: A much larger clone lies a single base off, so this may be a read error. The V gene is TRBV12-3 or TRBV12-4, the J gene TRBJ1-2, with D tentatively TRBD1 (5 bases). V lost 4 bases to trimming and J lost 8 bases, with 17 bases between them. The CDR3 is 14 residues long. The CDR3 nucleotides read TGTGCCAGCAGTTCCCTCCTGAGAGGGACCGGCTACACCTTC. Translating it yields CASSSLLRGTGYTF.